One sample yielded the 25 T cell receptor beta chains listed below, sequenced in a study of CD8+ T cells in alopecia areata. Reverse transcribed after extraction, RNA yielded cDNA as the sequencing template. Assay: immunoSEQ multiplex PCR; the TCRdb copy retains only in-frame clones and omits some. The sample has roughly 97,000 clones, 41% seen once. Sample: CD4+ T cells sorted from blood. These receptors were obtained from a human donor with alopecia areata.

The chain links TRBV4-1 to TRBJ1-4; TRBD1 might be the D (6 bases). Trimming shortened V by 3 bases and J by 8 bases, and 22 bases separated the two germline ends. CDR3 length: 17 amino acids. Germline V CDR1 and CDR2: MGHRA, YSYEKL. CDR3 sequence: CASSHPRARGAGEKLFF. CDR3 bases: TGCGCCAGCAGCCACCCCAGAGCCAGGGGCGCCGGAGAAAAACTGTTTTTT.

This clone was found a few times. The CDR3: CASSHRLAGTDTQYF. As DNA, the CDR3 is TGCGCCAGCAGCCATAGGCTAGCGGGGACAGATACGCAGTATTTT. This sequence joins TRBV4-3 and TRBJ2-3, with 9 bases lining up with TRBD2. V lost 3 bases, J lost 3 bases, and 4 bases stayed unmatched. Germline CDR1 is LGHNA and CDR2 is YSLEER. The CDR3 contains 15 residues.

This clone has at least ten counts. This chain uses TRBV28 with TRBJ2-7; D might be TRBD1 (5 bases). V lost 2 bases, J lost 0 bases, and 14 bases lay in between. Looked up from germline, CDR1 is MDHEN and CDR2 is SYDVKM. The CDR3 sequence is 16 residues long. The CDR3 reads CASSLQGWGSSYEQYF. The CDR3 DNA reads as TGTGCCAGCAGTTTACAGGGATGGGGCAGCTCCTACGAGCAGTACTTC. Full variable domain (rest looked up from reference TRBV28 and TRBJ2-7): DVKVTQSSRYLVKRTGEKVFLECVQDMDHENMFWYRQDPGLGLRLIYFSYDVKMKEKGDIPEGYSVSREKKERFSLILESASTNQTSMYLCASSLQGWGSSYEQYFGPGTRLTVT.

The rearrangement joins TRBV7-2 to TRBJ2-7; D is uncertain. This CDR3 region has 11 residues. Trimming left V 0 bases short and J 6 bases short, with 3 bases between. Germline loops: CDR1 SGHTA, CDR2 FQGNSA. The CDR3 DNA follows: TGTGCCAGCAGCTTAGCGGTCGAGCAGTACTTC. This gives the protein CASSLAVEQYF.

This chain links TRBV5-1 with TRBJ2-5; possibly TRBD2 for D (7 bases). Germline lookup yields CDR1 SGHRS and CDR2 YFSETQ. Trimming pared 1 base from V and 3 bases from J, leaving 10 bases between. The CDR3 totals 14 residues. The CDR3 loop is CASSLPGGEETQYF. The CDR3 DNA reads TGCGCCAGCAGCTTGCCGGGGGGCGAAGAGACCCAGTACTTC.

A few counts support this clone. V is TRBV29-1 and J is TRBJ2-6; unclear D gene. The V gene's germline CDR1 is SQVTM and CDR2 ANQGSEA. This CDR3 spans 13 amino acids. V shed 7 bases and J shed 0 bases, with 7 bases lying between them. CDR3 amino acids: CSAGSSGANVLTF. The DNA of the CDR3 is TGCAGCGCCGGTAGCTCTGGGGCCAACGTCCTGACTTTC. Based on the CDR3 plus reference TRBV29-1 and TRBJ2-6, the full variable domain is SAVISQKPSRDICQRGTSLTIQCQVDSQVTMMFWYRQQPGQSLTLIATANQGSEATYESGFVIDKFPISRPNLTFSTLTVSNMSPEDSSIYLCSAGSSGANVLTFGAGSRLTVL.

The chain uses TRBV6-5 and TRBJ1-2; D ambiguous. The germline gives CDR1 MNHEY, CDR2 SVGAGI. Trimming removed 0 bases at V and 2 bases at J, with 10 bases between. There are 15 residues in the CDR3. This CDR3 is CASSYSRGANYGYTF. The DNA for the CDR3 is TGTGCCAGCAGTTACTCGAGAGGAGCCAACTATGGCTACACCTTC.

This clone was counted between two and nine times. The chain joins TRBV30 to TRBJ2-1; weak D call: TRBD2 (5 bases). Germline V gene data show CDR1 as GTSNPN and CDR2 as SVGIG (reference sequence). Trimming removed 1 base from V and 10 bases from J, with 5 bases in between. This CDR3 has 10 residues. The CDR3 nucleotides are TGTGCCTGGAGTGCGGGGGAGCAGTTCTTC. As protein: CAWSAGEQFF.

Here the CDR3 reads CSVDVAENTGELFF. The DNA of the CDR3 is TGCAGCGTTGATGTGGCGGAGAACACCGGGGAGCTGTTTTTT. This sequence joins TRBV29-1 and TRBJ2-2; D unclear. This CDR3 region has 14 residues. V was trimmed by 3 bases and J by 1 base, leaving 9 bases between them. Germline V gives CDR1 SQVTM, CDR2 ANQGSEA.

The sample holds a few counts of this clone. This sequence joins TRBV6-4 and TRBJ2-7; 12 nucleotides line up with TRBD2. The trim removed 6 bases at V and 1 base at J, leaving 4 bases unmatched. Germline V CDR1 and CDR2: MRHNA, SNTAGT. The CDR3 is made up of 15 amino acids. The CDR3 is CASSAGTSGSYEQYF. The CDR3 nucleotides are TGTGCCAGCAGCGCCGGGACTAGCGGGTCCTACGAGCAGTACTTC.

This sequence joins TRBV7-2 and TRBJ1-2, with no clear D. The ends were cut back, 1 base at V and 4 bases at J, with 7 bases in the middle. This CDR3 has 13 amino acids. The germline CDR1 and CDR2 sequences are SGHTA and FQGNSA. CDR3 protein: CASSLGQTYGYTF. As DNA, the CDR3 is TGTGCCAGCAGCTTAGGCCAAACCTATGGCTACACCTTC.

CDR3 in amino acids: CASSLEQARYEQYF. The CDR3 DNA reads as TGCGCCAGCAGCTTGGAGCAGGCCCGCTACGAGCAGTACTTC. This chain joins TRBV5-1 and TRBJ2-7, with D hard to call. Germline CDR1 is SGHRS and CDR2 is YFSETQ. This CDR3 comprises 14 residues. The germline V and J ends were trimmed by 0 bases and 3 bases, with 10 bases remaining between them.

This chain joins TRBV7-2 and TRBJ2-7; no reliable D call. V lost 2 bases and J lost 6, with 14 bases in between. From germline, CDR1 is SGHTA and CDR2 FQGNSA. This CDR3 has 14 residues. CDR3 amino acids: CASSLRGAQTEQYF. For the CDR3, the DNA is TGTGCCAGCAGCTTAAGAGGTGCTCAGACCGAGCAGTACTTC.

V is TRBV28 and J is TRBJ2-1; 13 bases agree with TRBD2. Trimming cost V 5 bases and J 7 bases; bases outside gene matches: 5. The germline CDR1 and CDR2 sequences are MDHEN and SYDVKM. The CDR3 is 15 residues long. The CDR3 protein is CASSIGLAGENEQFF. The CDR3 DNA reads TGTGCCAGCAGTATCGGACTAGCGGGAGAGAATGAGCAGTTCTTC.

This clone was seen only a few times. This chain uses TRBV6-5 with TRBJ2-4, with D perhaps being TRBD1 or TRBD2 (6 bases each). The V end lost 3 bases, the J end lost 1 base, and 13 bases lay between the germline ends. The CDR3 contains 16 residues. Germline V gene lookup returns CDR1 MNHEY and CDR2 SVGAGI. The CDR3 loop is CASSYLTGAAKNIQYF. The CDR3, as DNA: TGTGCCAGCAGTTATCTAACGGGGGCGGCCAAAAACATTCAGTACTTC.

This clone turned up a few times. The chain couples TRBV7-2 to TRBJ2-3; 14 bases line up with TRBD2. CDR3 length equals 14 residues. The V segment lost 5 bases and the J segment 14 bases; nucleotides outside the gene matches: 9. Germline lookup yields CDR1 SGHTA and CDR2 FQGNSA. The CDR3 sequence: CASSPGLAGGPWYF. CDR3 coding DNA: TGTGCCAGCAGCCCTGGACTAGCGGGAGGACCGTGGTATTTT. The variable domain in full, with the rest retrieved from reference TRBV7-2 and TRBJ2-3, is GAGVSQSPSNKVTEKGKDVELRCDPISGHTALYWYRQSLGQGLEFLIYFQGNSAPDKSGLPSDRFSAERTGGSVSTLTIQRTQQEDSAVYLCASSPGLAGGPWYFGPGTRLTVL.

The chain joins TRBV27 to TRBJ1-1, with D possibly being TRBD1 (6 bases). The germline V gene encodes CDR1 MNHEY and CDR2 SMNVEV (reference sequence). The CDR3 totals 18 residues. The ends were cut back, 4 bases at V and 4 bases at J, with 25 bases in the middle. CDR3 residues: CASSYHLVLGGSSTEAFF. In nucleotides, the CDR3 is TGTGCCAGCAGTTACCATTTGGTCTTGGGGGGCTCCAGCACTGAAGCTTTCTTT.

The chain combines TRBV27 with TRBJ2-7; TRBD1 might be the D (6 bases). V lost 5 bases and J 0 bases, leaving 11 bases between the germline ends. The length of the CDR3 is 14 residues. Germline CDR1 and CDR2: MNHEY and SMNVEV (reference sequence). The CDR3 is CASSKRTDSYEQYF. CDR3 coding DNA: TGTGCCAGCAGTAAAAGGACAGACTCCTACGAGCAGTACTTC.

The chain carries TRBV29-1 and TRBJ2-7; the D gene is possibly TRBD1 (6 bases). V lost 6 bases, J lost 4 bases, and 13 bases lay in between. The CDR3 covers 12 residues. Germline V gene data show CDR1 as SQVTM and CDR2 as ANQGSEA. CDR3 bases: TGCAGCGTCGCCTTTACAGGGTACGAGCAGTACTTC. Its protein is CSVAFTGYEQYF.

This clone has a handful of counts. This chain uses TRBV7-8 with TRBJ2-7; D might be TRBD1 (6 bases). This CDR3 has 14 amino acids. In germline, CDR1 is SGHVS, CDR2 FQNEAQ. V was trimmed by 0 bases and J by 2 bases, leaving 8 bases between them. DNA for the CDR3: TGTGCCAGCAGCTTAGCGGGGGCGACCTACGAGCAGTACTTC. It codes for CASSLAGATYEQYF.

V usage is TRBV7-9 and J usage is TRBJ2-2; no clear D gene. V was cut by 2 bases and J by 1 base, with 2 bases left in between. Germline assignment: CDR1 SEHNR and CDR2 FQNEAQ (reference sequence). This CDR3 comprises 13 residues. DNA for the CDR3: TGTGCCAGCAGCTTACTGAACACCGGGGAGCTGTTTTTT. Its translation is CASSLLNTGELFF.

The rearrangement joins TRBV9 to TRBJ1-1; a possible D gene is TRBD1 (6 bases). CDR3 size: 15 residues. Trimming cost V 4 bases and J 0 bases, with 13 bases left between them. Germline V CDR1 and CDR2: SGDLS, YYNGEE. DNA for the CDR3: TGTGCCAGCAGCCAGGTGGGGGCTCTGAACACTGAAGCTTTCTTT. This sequence encodes CASSQVGALNTEAFF.

This clone was detected only a few times. This chain links TRBV5-1 with TRBJ2-1; weak D call: TRBD1 (7 bases). V was trimmed by 4 bases and J by 8 bases, leaving 22 bases between them. CDR1 is SGHRS, CDR2 YFSETQ, per germline. The CDR3 covers 16 residues. The CDR3: CASSGYRGPAGDEQFF. CDR3 in DNA: TGCGCCAGCAGCGGATACAGGGGTCCAGCGGGTGATGAGCAGTTCTTC.

This clone has only a few counts. The chain links TRBV29-1 to TRBJ2-7; TRBD1 might be the D (5 bases). The CDR3 is 14 amino acids. Germline lookup yields CDR1 SQVTM and CDR2 ANQGSEA. Deletions cut 5 bases from V and 4 bases from J, with 18 bases between. CDR3 DNA sequence: TGCAGCGTTCCTATTAAAACAGGAGAATACGAGCAGTACTTC. Its protein product is CSVPIKTGEYEQYF.

The V and J genes are TRBV27 and TRBJ2-6; tentative D call: TRBD1 (5 bases). The CDR3 contains 14 residues. V lost 7 bases, J lost 4 bases, and 11 bases lay in between. Germline CDR1 MNHEY, CDR2 SMNVEV (reference sequence). The CDR3 nucleotides read TGTGCCAGCACCTCACAGGCGGGGGCCAACGTCCTGACTTTC. Translated, it gives CASTSQAGANVLTF.